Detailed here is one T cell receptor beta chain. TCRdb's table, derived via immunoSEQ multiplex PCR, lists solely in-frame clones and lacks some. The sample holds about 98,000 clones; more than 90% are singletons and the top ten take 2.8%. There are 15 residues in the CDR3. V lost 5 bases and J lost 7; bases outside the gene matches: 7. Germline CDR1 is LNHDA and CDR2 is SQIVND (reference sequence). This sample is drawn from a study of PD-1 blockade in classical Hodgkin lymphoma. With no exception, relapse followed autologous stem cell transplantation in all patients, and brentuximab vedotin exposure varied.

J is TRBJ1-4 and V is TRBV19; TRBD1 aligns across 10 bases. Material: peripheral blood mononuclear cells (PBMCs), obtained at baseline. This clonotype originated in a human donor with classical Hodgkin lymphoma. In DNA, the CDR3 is TGTGCCAGTAGTGCCTGGACAGGGGGGAGTGAAAAACTGTTTTTT. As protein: CASSAWTGGSEKLFF.